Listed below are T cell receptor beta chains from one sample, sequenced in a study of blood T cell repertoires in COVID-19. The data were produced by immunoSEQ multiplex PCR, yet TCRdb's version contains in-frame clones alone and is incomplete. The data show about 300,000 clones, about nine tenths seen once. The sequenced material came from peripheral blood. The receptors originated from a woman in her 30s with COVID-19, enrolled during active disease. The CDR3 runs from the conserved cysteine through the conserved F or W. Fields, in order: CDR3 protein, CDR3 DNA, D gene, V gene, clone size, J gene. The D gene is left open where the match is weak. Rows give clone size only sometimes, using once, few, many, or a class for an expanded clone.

cdr3_aa: CASSERDYNSPLHF; cdr3_nt: TGTGCCAGCAGTGAACGCGACTATAATTCACCCCTCCACTTT; d_call: .; v_call: TRBV2; clone_size: .; j_call: TRBJ1-6
cdr3_aa: CASSQEDIVNTEAFF; cdr3_nt: TGCGCCAGCAGCCAAGAGGACATAGTGAACACTGAAGCTTTCTTT; d_call: .; v_call: TRBV4-1; clone_size: .; j_call: TRBJ1-1
cdr3_aa: CASSAETGSDGYTF; cdr3_nt: TGTGCCAGCAGCGCGGAGACAGGGTCGGATGGCTACACCTTC; d_call: .; v_call: TRBV21-1; clone_size: .; j_call: TRBJ1-2
cdr3_aa: CASRSESNQPQHF; cdr3_nt: TGTGCCAGTCGAAGCGAGAGCAATCAGCCCCAGCATTTT; d_call: .; v_call: TRBV2; clone_size: .; j_call: TRBJ1-5
cdr3_aa: CASTSGTGNSPLHF; cdr3_nt: TGTGCCAGCACCTCCGGGACAGGGAATTCACCCCTCCACTTT; d_call: TRBD1; v_call: TRBV7-8; clone_size: .; j_call: TRBJ1-6
cdr3_aa: CASTRGQGGEQYF; cdr3_nt: TGTGCCAGTACTCGGGGACAGGGCGGCGAGCAGTACTTC; d_call: TRBD1; v_call: TRBV19; clone_size: .; j_call: TRBJ2-7
cdr3_aa: CASSPGQGNSPLHF; cdr3_nt: TGTGCCAGCAGCCCCGGACAGGGAAATTCACCCCTCCACTTT; d_call: TRBD1; v_call: TRBV3-1/TRBV3-2; clone_size: .; j_call: TRBJ1-6
cdr3_aa: CASSPAGDSGAYTDTQYF; cdr3_nt: TGTGCCAGCAGCCCGGCGGGTGATAGCGGGGCCTACACAGATACGCAGTATTTT; d_call: TRBD2; v_call: TRBV5-6; clone_size: few; j_call: TRBJ2-3
cdr3_aa: CASSSLTGGGQPQHF; cdr3_nt: TGTGCCAGCAGTTCCCTCACAGGGGGCGGGCAGCCCCAGCATTTT; d_call: TRBD1; v_call: TRBV6-2/TRBV6-3; clone_size: .; j_call: TRBJ1-5
cdr3_aa: CASSLEGVIENTEAFF; cdr3_nt: TGTGCCAGCAGCTTGGAGGGAGTGATAGAGAACACTGAAGCTTTCTTT; d_call: .; v_call: TRBV5-4; clone_size: .; j_call: TRBJ1-1
cdr3_aa: CASSVEGKGPGYGYTF; cdr3_nt: TGTGCCAGCAGCGTAGAAGGAAAGGGGCCTGGCTATGGCTACACCTTC; d_call: .; v_call: TRBV9; clone_size: .; j_call: TRBJ1-2
cdr3_aa: CASSLRARAGVTEAFF; cdr3_nt: TGTGCCAGCAGCTTACGGGCCAGGGCTGGGGTCACTGAAGCTTTCTTT; d_call: .; v_call: TRBV7-8; clone_size: .; j_call: TRBJ1-1
cdr3_aa: CASSLDGQGEAFF; cdr3_nt: TGCGCCAGCAGCTTGGACGGACAGGGTGAAGCTTTCTTT; d_call: TRBD1; v_call: TRBV5-1; clone_size: .; j_call: TRBJ1-1
cdr3_aa: CASSTGQDSSPLHF; cdr3_nt: TGTGCCAGCAGCACGGGACAGGATAGTTCACCCCTCCACTTT; d_call: TRBD1; v_call: TRBV7-2; clone_size: .; j_call: TRBJ1-6
cdr3_aa: CAGSPTDQETQYF; cdr3_nt: TGTGCCGGCAGCCCGACAGATCAAGAGACCCAGTACTTC; d_call: .; v_call: TRBV27; clone_size: .; j_call: TRBJ2-5
cdr3_aa: CASSQDEAGESTDTQYF; cdr3_nt: TGCGCCAGCAGCCAAGACGAAGCGGGGGAGAGCACAGATACGCAGTATTTT; d_call: TRBD2; v_call: TRBV4-3; clone_size: .; j_call: TRBJ2-3
cdr3_aa: CSAGDIDEQFF; cdr3_nt: TGCAGTGCTGGGGACATCGATGAGCAGTTCTTC; d_call: .; v_call: TRBV20-1; clone_size: .; j_call: TRBJ2-1
cdr3_aa: CATSDPTGLSNTEAFF; cdr3_nt: TGTGCCACCAGTGACCCCACAGGGCTCTCGAACACTGAAGCTTTCTTT; d_call: .; v_call: TRBV24-1; clone_size: .; j_call: TRBJ1-1
cdr3_aa: CASSQEAYTQYF; cdr3_nt: TGTGCCAGCAGCCAAGAGGCCTATACGCAGTATTTT; d_call: .; v_call: TRBV3-1/TRBV3-2; clone_size: .; j_call: TRBJ2-3
cdr3_aa: CASSPRVVSTEAFF; cdr3_nt: TGTGCCAGCAGTCCTCGGGTGGTGAGCACTGAAGCTTTCTTT; d_call: .; v_call: TRBV27; clone_size: .; j_call: TRBJ1-1
cdr3_aa: CASSQGKTEAFF; cdr3_nt: TGTGCCAGCAGCCAGGGAAAGACTGAAGCTTTCTTT; d_call: .; v_call: TRBV7-9; clone_size: .; j_call: TRBJ1-1